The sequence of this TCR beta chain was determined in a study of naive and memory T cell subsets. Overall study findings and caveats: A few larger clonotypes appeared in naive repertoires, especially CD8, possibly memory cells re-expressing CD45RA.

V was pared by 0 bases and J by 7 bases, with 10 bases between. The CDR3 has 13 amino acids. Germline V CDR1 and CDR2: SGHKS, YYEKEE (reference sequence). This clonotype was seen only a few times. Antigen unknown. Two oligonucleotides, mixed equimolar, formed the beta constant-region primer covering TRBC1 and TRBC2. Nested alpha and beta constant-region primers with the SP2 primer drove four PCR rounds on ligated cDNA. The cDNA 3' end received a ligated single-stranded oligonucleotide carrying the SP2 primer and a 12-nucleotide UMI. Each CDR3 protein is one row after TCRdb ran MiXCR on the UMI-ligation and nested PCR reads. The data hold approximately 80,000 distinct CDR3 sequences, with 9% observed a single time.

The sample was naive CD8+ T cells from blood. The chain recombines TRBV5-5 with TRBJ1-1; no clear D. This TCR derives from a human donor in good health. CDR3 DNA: TGTGCCAGCAGCTTGGGTTCAGCCGGTGAAGCTTTCTTT. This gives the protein CASSLGSAGEAFF.